This T cell receptor beta chain was identified during a study of T cells after yellow fever vaccination. Study results and limitations: It was a weaker secondary response, yet one that peaked faster, at day 5 versus 15. Among primary-vaccination clones, most reappeared after the booster, at almost 98% for CD4 and approximately 90% for CD8.

Template switching with 5'RACE generated the TCR cDNA and added a universal primer site and UMIs. TCRdb ran MiXCR on the 5' RACE reads and lists one entry per CDR3 protein. Of fewer than 500,000 distinct CDR3 sequences listed, approximately 19% are singletons. A remark on this clonotype: Its matching antigen is unknown.

Trimming stripped 6 bases from V and 2 bases from J, with 12 bases between. The germline V gene has CDR1 LNHDA and CDR2 SQIVND (reference sequence). This CDR3 comprises 14 residues. The V call is TRBV19, the J call TRBJ2-3, with D perhaps matching TRBD2 (6 bases). The sequenced sample was PBMCs, obtained before the yellow fever booster vaccination. This clonotype was sampled from a man aged 18 to 30 who received the YFV17D yellow fever vaccine. Here the CDR3 reads CASSAGTFTDTQYF. CDR3 DNA: TGTGCCAGTAGCGCGGGAACGTTCACAGATACGCAGTATTTT.